These 4 T cell receptor beta chains share one sample of origin, sequenced in a study of response to subunit inactivated influenza vaccine. One entry per CDR3 protein results from TCRdb running MiXCR on the RT-PCR reads. This repertoire shows about 700,000 distinct CDR3 sequences, approximately 14% found once; its top ten account for 5.5% to 7%. Sequencing used PBMCs from blood, obtained less than 15 days before vaccination. Every receptor here comes from a man between 45 and 60 years old who received an inactivated influenza vaccine.

The chain carries TRBV7-7 and TRBJ2-5; D is possibly TRBD1 (5 bases). The germline V gene has CDR1 SSHAT and CDR2 FNYEAQ (reference sequence). Deletions cut 0 bases from V and 4 bases from J, with 9 bases between. The CDR3 consists of 14 residues. The CDR3 protein is CASSLAIRGETQYF. CDR3 nucleotide sequence: TGTGCCAGCAGCTTAGCGATAAGGGGAGAGACCCAGTACTTC. Looking up the rest from reference TRBV7-7 and TRBJ2-5 gives the full variable domain: GAGVSQSPRYKVTKRGQDVTLRCDPISSHATLYWYQQALGQGPEFLTYFNYEAQPDKSGLPSDRFSAERPEGSISTLTIQRTEQRDSAMYRCASSLAIRGETQYFGPGTRLLVL.

The chain carries TRBV4-3 and TRBJ1-2; D is unclear. CDR3 length: 18 amino acids. Looked up from germline, CDR1 is LGHNA and CDR2 is YSLEER. Deletions cut 0 bases from V and 4 bases from J, with 21 bases between. The CDR3 loop reads CASSQDKASGVRPYGYTF. CDR3 DNA sequence: TGCGCCAGCAGCCAAGATAAGGCCTCGGGAGTACGACCCTATGGCTACACCTTC.

This clonotype has at least ten counts. This chain connects TRBV27 to TRBJ2-3; 7 positions match TRBD2. Germline CDR1 reads MNHEY; CDR2 reads SMNVEV (reference sequence). This CDR3 is built from 16 residues. Trimming took 2 bases from V and 1 from J; bases not matched to a gene: 6. DNA of the CDR3: TGTGCCAGCAGTTTACTAGCGGCCCCAGGCACAGATACGCAGTATTTT. This gives the protein CASSLLAAPGTDTQYF.

This clonotype was recorded a few times. The chain recombines TRBV6-1 with TRBJ2-1; 8 bases are shared with TRBD2. Looked up from germline, CDR1 is MNHNS and CDR2 is SASEGT. Unmatched junction bases numbered 12, after V lost 9 bases and J lost 5 bases. The CDR3 contains 15 residues. The CDR3 nucleotides read TGTGCCAGTGCATCCGGGACTAGTTACCACAATGAGCAGTTCTTC. It yields the protein CASASGTSYHNEQFF.